A selection of T cell receptor beta chains follows, all from one sample in a study of Ad26.COV2.S vaccination and SARS-CoV-2 variants. Sequencing used immunoSEQ multiplex PCR; TCRdb keeps in-frame clones, though not all of them. The sample shows about 680,000 clones, around 90% of them seen only once. Specimen: peripheral blood, collected in a trial of Ad26.COV2.S vaccine versus placebo. The receptor set was obtained from a person aged 18-60 years who received the Ad26.COV2.S COVID-19 vaccine or a placebo. Each CDR3 is given with its conserved first and last residue. D genes are given only for firm matches. Clone size is shown for a subset of rows, as once, few, many or a class of expanded clone.

D gene	V gene	J gene	clone size	CDR3 DNA	CDR3 protein
TRBD1	TRBV5-6	TRBJ1-1	few	TGTGCCAGCAGGGGACAGGGGCCGGGGACTGAAGCTTTCTTT	CASRGQGPGTEAFF
TRBD1	TRBV12-3/TRBV12-4	TRBJ1-1	.	TGTGCCAGCAGTCAACAGGGGTCGGTTGAAGCTTTCTTT	CASSQQGSVEAFF
TRBD1	TRBV5-1	TRBJ2-4	.	TGCGCCAGCAGCATCGGGACAGGACAAAACATTCAGTACTTC	CASSIGTGQNIQYF
TRBD1	TRBV5-1	TRBJ1-2	.	TGCGCCAGCAGCTCCGACGGGACAGGGCAATTAAACTATGGCTACACCTTC	CASSSDGTGQLNYGYTF
.	TRBV7-2	TRBJ1-3	.	TGTGCCAGCAGCTTGGACGGTTCTGGAAACACCATATATTTT	CASSLDGSGNTIYF
.	TRBV25-1	TRBJ1-2	.	TGTGCCAGCAGCGAAGGTGGGGGGCAAGGCTACACCTTC	CASSEGGGQGYTF
.	TRBV7-9	TRBJ2-1	.	TGTGCCAGCAGCCCTCGAAGCTCCTACAATGAGCAGTTCTTC	CASSPRSSYNEQFF
TRBD1	TRBV5-4	TRBJ1-4	.	TGTGCCAGCAGCACGGGCGTAGACAGGGGCTTTGAAAAACTGTTTTTT	CASSTGVDRGFEKLFF
.	TRBV9	TRBJ1-3	few	TGTGCCAGCAGCGTAGCAGGGTACGGAAACACCATATATTTT	CASSVAGYGNTIYF
.	TRBV30	TRBJ1-5	.	TGTGCCTGGAGTCCCGGGGGGAATCAGCCCCAGCATTTT	CAWSPGGNQPQHF
TRBD2	TRBV7-7	TRBJ2-5	.	TGTGCCAGCAGCTTAAGGCCTAGCGGGGGGGCGGTGCAAGAGACCCAGTACTTC	CASSLRPSGGAVQETQYF
.	TRBV12-3/TRBV12-4	TRBJ2-2	few	TGTGCCAGCAGCCCCTTCACCGGGGAGCTGTTTTTT	CASSPFTGELFF